The rows below give T cell receptor beta chains drawn from one sample of a study of T cell repertoires in cytomegalovirus infection. Their target antigens are unknown. TCRdb re-called the reads through MiXCR, storing one row per CDR3 protein. The repertoire has approximately 270,000 distinct CDR3 sequences, around 20% of them found once; the top ten carry roughly 19%. Source: cultured PBMCs, taken from culture after CMV antigen stimulation. The source of these receptors is a human donor in good health (CMV status not recorded). Some clones in this sample may be carry-over from other donors' samples. The CDR3 runs from the conserved cysteine through the conserved F or W. D genes are given only for firm matches. Clone size is shown for a subset of rows, as once, few, many or a class of expanded clone.

V: TRBV6-1
J: TRBJ1-6
size: many
D: .
DNA: TGTGCCAGCAGTGCCGGGACTACTTCACCCCTCCACTTT
CDR3: CASSAGTTSPLHF

V: TRBV19
J: TRBJ2-1
size: .
D: TRBD1
DNA: TGTGCCAGTAGTATCGGGACAGAGTACGAAAATGAGCAGTTCTTC
CDR3: CASSIGTEYENEQFF

V: TRBV6-2/TRBV6-3
J: TRBJ2-7
size: .
D: .
DNA: TGTGCCAGCAGTCCGTACAGGGTCGAGCAGTACTTC
CDR3: CASSPYRVEQYF

V: TRBV2
J: TRBJ2-3
size: .
D: TRBD2
DNA: TGTGCCAGCAGTCTAGCGGGAGAAAGTAGGGATACGCAGTATTTT
CDR3: CASSLAGESRDTQYF

V: TRBV12-3/TRBV12-4
J: TRBJ1-3
size: .
D: .
DNA: TGTGCCAGCAGTTTTTCGGGAATTATAGGAAACACCATATATTTT
CDR3: CASSFSGIIGNTIYF

V: TRBV28
J: TRBJ1-2
size: few
D: .
DNA: TGTGCCAGCAGCCTCGGGGGCGCGGGCTACACCTTC
CDR3: CASSLGGAGYTF

V: TRBV6-1
J: TRBJ1-5
size: .
D: .
DNA: TGTGCCAGCAGTGAACCAGGTTATCAGCCCCAGCATTTT
CDR3: CASSEPGYQPQHF

V: TRBV20-1
J: TRBJ1-1
size: .
D: .
DNA: TGCAGGGCTAGAGTGGGGGGGGGGGGGGGGAACACTGAAGCTTTCTTT
CDR3: CRARVGGGGGNTEAFF

V: TRBV20-1
J: TRBJ1-6
size: once
D: .
DNA: TGCAGTGCTAGAGATTTCGGGCCACGACTGTATAATAATTCACCCCTCCACTTT
CDR3: CSARDFGPRLYNNSPLHF

V: TRBV12-3/TRBV12-4
J: TRBJ2-1
size: many
D: TRBD1
DNA: TGTGCCAGCAGTCCCAGTCGGGACAGCACGACGTTCTTC
CDR3: CASSPSRDSTTFF

V: TRBV6-2/TRBV6-3
J: TRBJ2-5
size: few
D: .
DNA: TGTGCCACCAAATCGGACGGAAATCAAGAGACCCAGTACTTC
CDR3: CATKSDGNQETQYF

V: TRBV2
J: TRBJ2-5
size: .
D: TRBD1
DNA: TGTGCCAGCAGTGGGGCAGGGGGAGAGACCCAGTACTTC
CDR3: CASSGAGGETQYF

V: TRBV4-3
J: TRBJ2-5
size: few
D: TRBD2
DNA: TGCGCCAGCAGCCAAGATCCTAGCGGGTCCCAAGAGACCCAGTACTTC
CDR3: CASSQDPSGSQETQYF

V: TRBV6-2/TRBV6-3
J: TRBJ2-1
size: .
D: .
DNA: TGTGCCAGCAGCCCTCCACTCTGGGCGGGAAGCGATGAGCAGTTCTTC
CDR3: CASSPPLWAGSDEQFF

V: TRBV27
J: TRBJ2-3
size: .
D: TRBD2
DNA: TGTGCCAGCAGTTTATTTAGCGGGAGGGGAGCAGATACGCAGTATTTT
CDR3: CASSLFSGRGADTQYF

V: TRBV20-1
J: TRBJ2-5
size: few
D: .
DNA: TGCAGTGGGACGGGAGTTGGAGAGACCCAGTACTTC
CDR3: CSGTGVGETQYF

V: TRBV27
J: TRBJ1-2
size: few
D: TRBD1
DNA: TGTGCCAGCAGTGCCCCGGGACAGGGGGCCTGGGGCTACACCTTC
CDR3: CASSAPGQGAWGYTF

V: TRBV11-3
J: TRBJ2-3
size: many
D: TRBD2
DNA: TGTGCCAGCAGCTTAAGCGGGAGGGCAGATACGCAGTATTTT
CDR3: CASSLSGRADTQYF

V: TRBV7-8
J: TRBJ2-3
size: many
D: TRBD2
DNA: TGTGCCAGCAGCTTACTGGCGGGAGGGCAACCAGATACGCAGTATTTT
CDR3: CASSLLAGGQPDTQYF

V: TRBV4-1
J: TRBJ1-4
size: few
D: .
DNA: TGCGCCAGCAGCCAAGCGGAAGGGACTAATGAAAAACTGTTTTTT
CDR3: CASSQAEGTNEKLFF

V: TRBV7-8
J: TRBJ2-3
size: many
D: .
DNA: TGTGCCAGCAGCTTAGTATCGGCGGGAAGCACAGATACGCAGTATTTT
CDR3: CASSLVSAGSTDTQYF

V: TRBV19
J: TRBJ2-3
size: .
D: TRBD2
DNA: TGTGCCAGTAGTACCTCGACTAGCGGGACCACAGATACGCAGTATTTT
CDR3: CASSTSTSGTTDTQYF

V: TRBV7-8
J: TRBJ2-1
size: many
D: .
DNA: TGTGCCAGCAGCTTAGACTCACATCAACCATCCTACAATGAGCAGTTCTTC
CDR3: CASSLDSHQPSYNEQFF

V: TRBV5-1
J: TRBJ1-5
size: few
D: .
DNA: TGCGCCAGCAGCTTGGGGGCAGGGTCGTATCAGCCCCAGCATTTT
CDR3: CASSLGAGSYQPQHF

V: TRBV7-2
J: TRBJ2-5
size: few
D: .
DNA: TGTGCCAGCAGCAATCCCAAAGAGACCCAGTACTTC
CDR3: CASSNPKETQYF

V: TRBV7-4
J: TRBJ2-7
size: .
D: TRBD2
DNA: TGTGCCAGCAGCTTAAGACCACTAGCGGGCTGGAAGAGCTCCTACGAGCAGTACTTC
CDR3: CASSLRPLAGWKSSYEQYF

V: TRBV12-3/TRBV12-4
J: TRBJ2-3
size: few
D: .
DNA: TGTGCCAGCATTCCTCCAGTCACAGATACGCAGTATTTT
CDR3: CASIPPVTDTQYF

V: TRBV19
J: TRBJ1-2
size: once
D: TRBD1
DNA: TGTGCCAGTAGTTATCTTTCGGACAGGGGAGATGGCTACACCTTC
CDR3: CASSYLSDRGDGYTF

V: TRBV2
J: TRBJ2-7
size: .
D: TRBD2
DNA: TGTGTCAGCAACCCGGGACTAGCGACCTACGAGCAGTACTTC
CDR3: CVSNPGLATYEQYF

V: TRBV7-2
J: TRBJ2-1
size: many
D: .
DNA: TGTGCCAGCAGCTTAGAAGTCTCCGGGTACAATGAGCAGTTCTTC
CDR3: CASSLEVSGYNEQFF

V: TRBV30
J: TRBJ2-1
size: .
D: .
DNA: TGTGCCTGGAGTCCTGTCCTCAATGAGCAGTTCTTC
CDR3: CAWSPVLNEQFF

V: TRBV19
J: TRBJ1-5
size: few
D: TRBD1
DNA: TGTGCCAGTACGGACAGGACTTCCAATCAGCCCCAGCATTTT
CDR3: CASTDRTSNQPQHF

V: TRBV7-6
J: TRBJ2-7
size: .
D: .
DNA: TGTGCCAGCAGCTTAGCGGGCGGAGGCCCTCTCTACGAGCAGTACTTC
CDR3: CASSLAGGGPLYEQYF

V: TRBV12-3/TRBV12-4
J: TRBJ2-1
size: .
D: .
DNA: TGTGCCAGCAGTTTAAACAGGGCGAATGAGCAGTTCTTC
CDR3: CASSLNRANEQFF

V: TRBV5-1
J: TRBJ2-1
size: .
D: TRBD2
DNA: TGCGCCAGCAGCATGCCGGGACTAGATCTCCCCCAAAACAATGAGCAGTTCTTC
CDR3: CASSMPGLDLPQNNEQFF

V: TRBV28
J: TRBJ2-7
size: many
D: .
DNA: TGTGCCATCAGGGGCCAGAATTCCTACGAGCAGTACTTC
CDR3: CAIRGQNSYEQYF

V: TRBV20-1
J: TRBJ2-1
size: few
D: TRBD2
DNA: TGCAGTGCACACTTGAGCGGGAGCTCCTACAATGAGCAGTTCTTC
CDR3: CSAHLSGSSYNEQFF

V: TRBV5-6
J: TRBJ2-1
size: .
D: .
DNA: TGTGCCAGCAGCTTGGACAGGACCCTAAGCTCCTACAATGAGCAGTTCTTC
CDR3: CASSLDRTLSSYNEQFF

V: TRBV18
J: TRBJ2-5
size: .
D: TRBD2
DNA: TGTGCCAGCTCACCACTCGGGAGGGCCGCAGAGACCCAGTACTTC
CDR3: CASSPLGRAAETQYF

V: TRBV20-1
J: TRBJ2-1
size: .
D: TRBD2
DNA: TGCAGTGCTAGCGTCTCTAGCGGGAGGTTTTCGAGGGATGAGCAGTTCTTC
CDR3: CSASVSSGRFSRDEQFF

V: TRBV7-8
J: TRBJ2-3
size: many
D: TRBD2
DNA: TGTGCCAGCAGGGACCCAGCGGGAATAGGTGCAGATACGCAGTATTTT
CDR3: CASRDPAGIGADTQYF

V: TRBV6-5
J: TRBJ2-7
size: few
D: TRBD1
DNA: TGTGCCAGCAGGATATGGGACAGATCCACCTACGAGCAGTACTTC
CDR3: CASRIWDRSTYEQYF

V: TRBV7-2
J: TRBJ2-1
size: many
D: TRBD1
DNA: TGTGCCAGTACGACAGGGATTTACAATGAGCAGTTCTTC
CDR3: CASTTGIYNEQFF